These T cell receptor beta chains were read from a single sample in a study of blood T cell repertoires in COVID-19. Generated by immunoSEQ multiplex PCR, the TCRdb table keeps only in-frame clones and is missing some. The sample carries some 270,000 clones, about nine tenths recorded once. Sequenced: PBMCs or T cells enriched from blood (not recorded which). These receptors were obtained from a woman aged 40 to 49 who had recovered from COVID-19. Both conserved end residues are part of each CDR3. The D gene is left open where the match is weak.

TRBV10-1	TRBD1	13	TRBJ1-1	CASSVGQGAEAFF	TGCGCCAGCAGTGTAGGCCAGGGGGCTGAAGCTTTCTTT
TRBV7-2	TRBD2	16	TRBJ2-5	CASSAGLAGGAETQYF	TGTGCCAGCAGCGCCGGACTAGCGGGAGGGGCGGAGACCCAGTACTTC
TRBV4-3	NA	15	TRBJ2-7	CASSQESGFLDEQYF	TGCGCCAGCAGCCAAGAATCGGGATTTTTGGACGAGCAGTACTTC
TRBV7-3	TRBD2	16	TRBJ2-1	CASSLIAGGPSREQFF	TGTGCCAGCAGCCTAATAGCGGGAGGGCCAAGCCGGGAGCAGTTCTTC
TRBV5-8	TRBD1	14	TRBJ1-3	CASNRQGAGNTIYF	TGTGCCAGCAATAGACAGGGCGCTGGAAACACCATATATTTT
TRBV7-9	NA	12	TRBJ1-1	CASSLISNRAFF	TGTGCCAGCAGCTTAATAAGCAACCGAGCTTTCTTT
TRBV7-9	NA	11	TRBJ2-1	CASSLGGEQFF	TGTGCCAGCAGCCTTGGCGGGGAGCAGTTCTTC
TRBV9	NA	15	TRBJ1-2	CASSADRARAYGYTF	TGTGCCAGCAGCGCCGACCGAGCCAGGGCTTACGGCTACACCTTC
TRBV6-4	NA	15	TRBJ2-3	CASSTQASSSDTQYF	TGTGCCAGCAGCACACAGGCGTCCAGCTCAGATACGCAGTATTTT
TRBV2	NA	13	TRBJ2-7	CASSPIHRGEQYF	TGTGCCAGCAGCCCCATACATAGAGGCGAGCAGTACTTC
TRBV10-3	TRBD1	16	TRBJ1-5	CAISDGQGASNQPQHF	TGTGCCATCAGTGACGGCCAGGGGGCGAGCAATCAGCCCCAGCATTTT
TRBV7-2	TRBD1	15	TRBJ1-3	CASSIQGAAGNTIYF	TGTGCCAGCAGCATACAGGGGGCGGCTGGAAACACCATATATTTT
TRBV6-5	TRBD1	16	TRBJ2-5	CASSYSGTGTRETQYF	TGTGCCAGCAGTTACTCCGGGACAGGGACCCGGGAGACCCAGTACTTC
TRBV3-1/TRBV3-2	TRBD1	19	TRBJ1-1	CASSHPNPGTGPGYTEAFF	TGTGCCAGCAGCCATCCAAACCCCGGGACAGGGCCTGGGTACACTGAAGCTTTCTTT